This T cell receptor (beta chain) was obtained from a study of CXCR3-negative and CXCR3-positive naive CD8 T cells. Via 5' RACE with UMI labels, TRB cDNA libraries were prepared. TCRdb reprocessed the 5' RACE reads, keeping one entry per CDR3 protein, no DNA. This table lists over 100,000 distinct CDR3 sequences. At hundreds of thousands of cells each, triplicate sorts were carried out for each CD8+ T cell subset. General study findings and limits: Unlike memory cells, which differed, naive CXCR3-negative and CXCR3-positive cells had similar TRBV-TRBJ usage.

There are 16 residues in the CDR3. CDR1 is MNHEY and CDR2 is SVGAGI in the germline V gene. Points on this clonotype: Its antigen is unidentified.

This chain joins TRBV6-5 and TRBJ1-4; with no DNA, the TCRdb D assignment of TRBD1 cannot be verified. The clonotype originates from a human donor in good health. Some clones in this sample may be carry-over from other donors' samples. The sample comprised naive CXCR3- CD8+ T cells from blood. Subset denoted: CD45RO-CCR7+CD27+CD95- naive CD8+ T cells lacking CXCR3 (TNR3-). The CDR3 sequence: CASTSFSGQGSEKLFF.